Sequencing of this TCR beta chain was carried out in a study of cytomegalovirus exposure and HLA in healthy donors. The PCR used 60 Vbeta and 13 Jbeta primers. Repertoires were generated with immunoSEQ multiplex PCR, while TCRdb's copy carries only in-frame clones and drops some. Of about 210,000 clones in the sample, about four fifths were seen once. General study findings and limits: Using the classifier, cytomegalovirus status was reportedly diagnosed with high specificity and sensitivity. Most TCRs appeared rarely, but some public TCRs recurred in many donors.

As to this clone: What it binds is not known.

Germline V gene sequence: CDR1 LNHDA, CDR2 SQIVND (reference sequence). The ends were cut back, 6 bases at V and 7 bases at J, with 16 bases in the middle. The CDR3 covers 14 residues. This sequence was found in a woman aged 45 to 65 in good health and CMV-seropositive. The sample consisted of PBMCs. This rearrangement joins TRBV19 to TRBJ1-5, with D tentatively TRBD1 (5 bases). As DNA, the CDR3 is TGTGCCAGTAGCCGGGGGAGGGCTAGACAGCCCCAGCATTTT. This codes for CASSRGRARQPQHF.